This TCR beta chain was captured in a study of shared clonotypes between healthy human individuals. It was into CD45RA+ naive and CD45RA-negative memory subsets that the CD4+ cells were split. Several immunoSEQ 96-well plates shared each subset's DNA, each plate a replicate. Sequencing used immunoSEQ multiplex PCR; TCRdb keeps in-frame clones, though not all of them. This table holds over 1.5 million clones, roughly 98% found once. CDR1 SGHDT and CDR2 YYEEEE come from the germline V gene. This CDR3 is built from 13 residues. V was clipped by 6 bases and J by 1 base; unmatched bases: 3. The TCR comes from a man aged 25-40 years in good health. The sample comprised naive CD4+ T cells sorted from blood. Subset reported: CD45RA+ positively selected. The V gene is TRBV5-6, the J gene TRBJ1-2, with 7 bases identical to TRBD1. CDR3 DNA sequence: TGTGCCAGCATCTACAGGGGTAACTATGGCTACACCTTC. Translation gives CASIYRGNYGYTF.